The 5 T cell receptor beta chains presented below share a single source sample, sequenced in a study of radiotherapy plus CTLA-4 blockade in lung cancer. Profiling relied on immunoSEQ multiplex PCR, and the TCRdb table lists in-frame clones only, not all of them. Of around 86,000 clones detected, roughly four fifths appear once; the ten largest clones hold 0.82%. The specimen comprised peripheral blood, sampled from a patient treated with radiotherapy plus ipilimumab. All receptors derive from a human donor with non-small cell lung cancer who had stable disease on radiotherapy plus ipilimumab.

The J gene is TRBJ2-2, the V gene TRBV2; tentative D call: TRBD2 (7 bases). Germline CDR1 reads SNHLY; CDR2 reads FYNNEI. The CDR3 is 15 residues long. V was trimmed by 2 bases and J by 5 bases, leaving 12 bases between them. The CDR3 loop is CASSERGAGTGELFF. CDR3 bases: TGTGCCAGCAGTGAACGGGGGGCCGGTACCGGGGAGCTGTTTTTT.

CDR3 loop: CASSPPGSIEQYF. CDR3 DNA sequence: TGTGCCAGCAGCCCCCCGGGGAGCATCGAGCAGTACTTC. The J gene is TRBJ2-7, the V gene TRBV7-9, with D possibly TRBD2 on 5 matching bases. From germline, CDR1 is SEHNR and CDR2 FQNEAQ (reference sequence). There are 13 residues in the CDR3. The germline V and J ends were trimmed by 5 bases and 6 bases, with 14 bases remaining between them.

The chain couples TRBV27 to TRBJ1-2; D call uncertain. V dropped 3 bases and J dropped 4 bases, with 15 bases sitting between them. Germline CDR1 MNHEY, CDR2 SMNVEV (reference sequence). The CDR3 consists of 15 residues. The CDR3 sequence is CASSLGQQTSYGYTF. CDR3 DNA sequence: TGTGCCAGCAGTTTGGGTCAGCAGACGTCCTATGGCTACACCTTC.

DNA of the CDR3: TGTGCCAGCAGCCCAGACGGGGCCATCGGGAACGAGCAGTACTTC. This sequence encodes CASSPDGAIGNEQYF. The chain links TRBV5-4 to TRBJ2-7; D possibly matches TRBD1 or TRBD2 (5 bases each). Germline V gene sequence: CDR1 SGHNT, CDR2 YYREEE (reference sequence). The V end was cut by 4 bases, the J end by 5 bases, with 19 bases between. This CDR3 contains 15 residues.

The chain combines TRBV11-2 with TRBJ2-5; 7 nucleotides align to TRBD2. The CDR3 has 12 residues. The V and J ends lost 0 bases and 11 bases, in that order; junction bases with no gene match: 3. Per the germline V gene, CDR1 is SGHAT and CDR2 is FQNNGV. The DNA of the CDR3 is TGTGCCAGCAGCTTAGATAGGCGGGGGCAGTACTTC. As protein: CASSLDRRGQYF. The full variable domain, completed using reference TRBV11-2 and TRBJ2-5, is EAGVAQSPRYKIIEKRQSVAFWCNPISGHATLYWYQQILGQGPKLLIQFQNNGVVDDSQLPKDRFSAERLKGVDSTLKIQPAKLEDSAVYLCASSLDRRGQYFGPGTRLLVL.